A selection of T cell receptor beta chains follows, all from one sample in a study of T cells in Graves' hyperthyroidism and ophthalmopathy. MiXCR was run by TCRdb on the multiplex PCR reads, yielding one entry per CDR3 protein. The sample holds hundreds of thousands of distinct CDR3 sequences, roughly 14% seen once. The sequenced material came from blood. These receptors were collected from a woman in her 40s with Graves' ophthalmopathy. Each CDR3 is given with its conserved first and last residue. A D gene is named only where the DNA matches it firmly. Not every row has a clone size; where given, it reads once, few, many or a size class.

v_gene,abundance,d_gene,j_gene,CDR3nt,CDR3aa
TRBV12-3/TRBV12-4,NA,NA,TRBJ1-1,TGTGCCAGCATCCTAGCACAGGGTATGGAAGCTTTCTTT,CASILAQGMEAFF
TRBV6-5,many,NA,TRBJ1-3,TGTGCCAGCAGACCCGGGGACTCTGGAAACACCATATATTTT,CASRPGDSGNTIYF
TRBV5-1,many,NA,TRBJ2-5,TGCGCCAGCAGCTTGATGGGGGGGACAGAAGAGACCCAGTACTTC,CASSLMGGTEETQYF
TRBV30,many,NA,TRBJ1-1,TGTGCCACAGGACCGGCTGAAGCTTTCTTT,CATGPAEAFF
TRBV28,many,TRBD1,TRBJ2-5,TGTGCCAGCAGTCTACAGGGGCTCCAAGAGACCCAGTACTTC,CASSLQGLQETQYF
TRBV25-1,many,NA,TRBJ2-7,TGTGCCACCTCGGGAACAGGGACCTACGAGCAGTACTTC,CATSGTGTYEQYF
TRBV29-1,many,TRBD1,TRBJ2-7,TGCAGCGTTAGGGACAGGGCGTCCTACGAGCAGTACTTC,CSVRDRASYEQYF
TRBV5-6,many,NA,TRBJ1-1,TGTGCCAGCAGCTTGCGCGGCCTCGAAGCTTTCTTT,CASSLRGLEAFF
TRBV6-1,many,NA,TRBJ1-1,TGTGCCAGCAGCACTTTGGGGGGCACTGAAGCTTTCTTT,CASSTLGGTEAFF
TRBV19,few,TRBD1,TRBJ2-4,TGTGCCAGTAGGAGGGACAGATCGACCAAAAACATTCAGTACTTC,CASRRDRSTKNIQYF
TRBV5-1,many,TRBD2,TRBJ2-7,TGCGCCAGCAGCTTAGGAGCGGGAGTTTACCCCGAGCAGTACTTC,CASSLGAGVYPEQYF
TRBV6-1,NA,TRBD2,TRBJ2-2,TGTGCCAGCCAGAGGGCGGGGGGGACCACCGGGGAGCTGTTTTTT,CASQRAGGTTGELFF
TRBV5-1,many,NA,TRBJ2-2,TGCGCCAGCAGCCCCCTCGGGGGCACCGGGGAGCTGTTTTTT,CASSPLGGTGELFF
TRBV7-9,NA,NA,TRBJ1-2,TGTGCCAGCAGCTTCCTGGGGCGGATGGGGGATGGCTACACCTTC,CASSFLGRMGDGYTF
TRBV20-1,NA,TRBD2,TRBJ2-5,TGCAGTGCTAGAGATCCTACGGGAGGGCCGAGAGAGACCCAGTACTTC,CSARDPTGGPRETQYF
TRBV28,NA,NA,TRBJ2-1,TGTGCCAGCAGAAATATCCGGAAGCTGCAGTTCTTC,CASRNIRKLQFF
TRBV4-1,many,NA,TRBJ1-2,TGCGCCAGCAGCCTACACCAGGACAGACCTTATGGCTACACCTTC,CASSLHQDRPYGYTF
TRBV5-1,many,NA,TRBJ2-7,TGCGCCAGCAGCGGGGGACCCTCCTACGAGCAGTACTTC,CASSGGPSYEQYF
TRBV15,many,TRBD1,TRBJ1-2,TGTGCCACCAGCAGAGAGGGACAGGGGGCATATTATGGCTACACCTTC,CATSREGQGAYYGYTF
TRBV6-1,many,NA,TRBJ2-6,TGTGCCAGCTCTGGGTTAACTGGGGCCAACGTCCTGACTTTC,CASSGLTGANVLTF
TRBV2,NA,NA,TRBJ2-5,TGTGCCAGCAGTTATAGCGCCTCAGGGACCCAGTACTTC,CASSYSASGTQYF
TRBV30,NA,NA,TRBJ1-2,TGTGCCTGGAGCGGTTTGGGGCAGGGACATCTTAACTATGGCTACACCTTC,CAWSGLGQGHLNYGYTF
TRBV2,many,TRBD2,TRBJ2-7,TGTGCCAGCAGTGGCGGGGACTATTTCTACGAGCAGTACTTC,CASSGGDYFYEQYF
TRBV5-1,NA,NA,TRBJ1-1,TGCGCCAGCAGCCGCAGGGAGGACACTGAAGCTTTCTTT,CASSRREDTEAFF
TRBV6-1,NA,TRBD1,TRBJ2-5,TGTGCCAGCAGTCGGGACAGCATAGGGACCCAGTACTTC,CASSRDSIGTQYF
TRBV30,many,NA,TRBJ1-2,TGTGCCTGGAGTGTTATGCTGGCGGGAGATGGCTACACCTTC,CAWSVMLAGDGYTF
TRBV7-2,NA,TRBD2,TRBJ2-5,TGTGCCAGCAGCCCCGCCCGCGGGAGCTACGAGACCCAGTACTTC,CASSPARGSYETQYF
TRBV30,many,TRBD1,TRBJ2-5,TGTGCCTGGGCACCGGGACAGCGGGAGACCCAGTACTTC,CAWAPGQRETQYF
TRBV5-1,many,NA,TRBJ2-6,TGCGCCAGCAGCCCTTCTCCAGGGGACGGGGCCAACGTCCTGACTTTC,CASSPSPGDGANVLTF
TRBV29-1,few,TRBD1,TRBJ1-1,TGCAGCGTAGCGGGACAGGTGAACACTGAAGCTTTCTTT,CSVAGQVNTEAFF
TRBV6-5,many,NA,TRBJ1-2,TGTGCCAGCAGTTACTCAGGGGTTCATGGCTACACCTTC,CASSYSGVHGYTF
TRBV19,many,NA,TRBJ2-5,TGTGCCAGTAGTATAGAACAAGGGTACCAAGAGACCCAGTACTTC,CASSIEQGYQETQYF
TRBV6-5,many,NA,TRBJ1-5,TGTGCCAGCAGATCAGATCAGCCCCAGCATTTT,CASRSDQPQHF
TRBV28,NA,TRBD1,TRBJ1-1,TGTGCCAGCACCCTGGGACAGGAGCTACCGAACACTGAAGCTTTCTTT,CASTLGQELPNTEAFF
TRBV11-1,many,NA,TRBJ2-2,TGTGCCAGCAGCTTAGCCCGTGACGGGGAGCTGTTTTTT,CASSLARDGELFF
TRBV28,many,TRBD1,TRBJ1-2,TGTGCCAGCAGCAGTCCGGGACAGGGGGCGCCCGGCTACACCTTC,CASSSPGQGAPGYTF